Listed below are T cell receptor beta chains from one sample, sequenced in a study of blood T cell repertoires in COVID-19. Clones were read by immunoSEQ multiplex PCR, and TCRdb kept only the in-frame ones, dropping some. Among approximately 90,000 clones listed, 89% were seen once. Sequencing was carried out using peripheral blood. The receptor source for this set is a man aged 50 to 59 with acute or convalescent COVID-19. The CDR3 runs from the conserved cysteine through the conserved F or W. The D gene is left open where the match is weak. The size field is filled for only some rows; it gives once, few, many or a size class.

.	.	TRBV18	TRBJ1-2	TGTGCCAGCTCCGGGGACAATCTCCTTTACGGCTACACCTTC	CASSGDNLLYGYTF
.	.	TRBV28	TRBJ1-5	TGTGCCAGCAAGCTTCGAGCGACGGGGAACAATCAGCCCCAGCATTTT	CASKLRATGNNQPQHF
.	.	TRBV19	TRBJ1-1	TGTGCCAGTAGTACGCAGACTCCTGAAGCTTTCTTT	CASSTQTPEAFF
.	TRBD1	TRBV28	TRBJ2-4	TGTGCCAGCGCCCCCCGGGGGACAGGGATGGTCAAAAACATTCAGTACTTC	CASAPRGTGMVKNIQYF
.	TRBD1	TRBV7-9	TRBJ1-2	TGTGCCAGCAGCTCTGGGGGACAGGGAGGTAGAGGCTACACCTTC	CASSSGGQGGRGYTF
.	.	TRBV28	TRBJ1-5	TGTGCCAGCAGTTTGGCCCCTCGGCCCCAGCATTTT	CASSLAPRPQHF
once	.	TRBV3-1/TRBV3-2	TRBJ2-5	TGTGCCAGCAGCCTCCCCTCTTCGGGGGTAGAGACCCAGTACTTC	CASSLPSSGVETQYF
.	.	TRBV19	TRBJ1-6	TGTGCCGGCCCAGATAACAAATATTCACCCCTCCACTTT	CAGPDNKYSPLHF
.	.	TRBV3-1/TRBV3-2	TRBJ1-4	TGTGCCAGCAGCCAGGTCAGGGGTAAACTGTTTTTT	CASSQVRGKLFF
.	.	TRBV27	TRBJ2-4	TGTGCCAGCAGTTCGGTCGTAGCCAAAAACATTCAGTACTTC	CASSSVVAKNIQYF
once	.	TRBV19	TRBJ2-3	TGTGCCAGTAAACCTAGCCCTTTAGGCACAGATACGCAGTATTTT	CASKPSPLGTDTQYF
.	.	TRBV18	TRBJ1-1	TGTGCCAGCTCCTCCGACAGGCGGAACACTGAAGCTTTCTTT	CASSSDRRNTEAFF
.	.	TRBV5-6	TRBJ2-5	TGTGCCAGCAGCTTGACAGGGCGAGAGACCCAGTACTTC	CASSLTGRETQYF
.	.	TRBV6-5	TRBJ1-2	TGTGCCAGCAGTAGTGCCGGGGTTAGCGGCTACACCTTC	CASSSAGVSGYTF
.	TRBD2	TRBV6-1	TRBJ2-1	TGTGCCAGCAGTGATAGCGGGGGGGCGTACAATGAGCAGTTCTTC	CASSDSGGAYNEQFF
once	TRBD1	TRBV19	TRBJ2-3	TGTGCCACCAAAAGACAGGGGGCCTCAGATACGCAGTATTTT	CATKRQGASDTQYF
.	.	TRBV7-8	TRBJ1-1	TGTGCCAGCAGCTTAGCGGGACTTAACACTGAAGCTTTCTTT	CASSLAGLNTEAFF
few	.	TRBV9	TRBJ2-5	TGTGCCAGCAGCGTAGCTGGCGGGGCGACCGAGACCCAGTACTTC	CASSVAGGATETQYF
.	.	TRBV6-6	TRBJ1-3	TGTGCCAGCAGGGATCGGGACACCAGCTCTGGAAACACCATATATTTT	CASRDRDTSSGNTIYF
.	TRBD1	TRBV10-3	TRBJ1-1	TGTGCCATCAGTGAGGACAGGGGCGACACTGAAGCTTTCTTT	CAISEDRGDTEAFF
.	TRBD1	TRBV19	TRBJ1-1	TGTGCCAGTAGTGGCAACAGGGGGCTGGGTGAAGCTTTCTTT	CASSGNRGLGEAFF
.	.	TRBV30	TRBJ2-1	TGTGCCTGGAGTGTACTAGATGAGCAGTTCTTC	CAWSVLDEQFF
.	TRBD2	TRBV5-1	TRBJ2-7	TGCGCCAGCAGCTTGGACGGGAGGGTACCCCCGGACGAGCAGTACTTC	CASSLDGRVPPDEQYF
.	.	TRBV5-6	TRBJ1-1	TGTGCCAGCAGCTTGGTAGCCTCCTGGACTGAAGCTTTCTTT	CASSLVASWTEAFF
.	.	TRBV9	TRBJ1-2	TGTGCCAGCAGCGCCCGCTTTTCCAGCTATGGCTACACCTTC	CASSARFSSYGYTF
.	TRBD2	TRBV5-1	TRBJ2-3	TGCGCCAGCAGCTTGGGGAGCGGGGGGAGGCGACGCACAGATACGCAGTATTTT	CASSLGSGGRRRTDTQYF
.	.	TRBV3-1/TRBV3-2	TRBJ2-2	TGTGCCAGCAGCCAAACCGACTCGAACACCGGGGAGCTGTTTTTT	CASSQTDSNTGELFF
.	TRBD1	TRBV29-1	TRBJ2-7	TGCAGCGCTGAGTCACCGGGACAGGGCTACGAGCAGTACTTC	CSAESPGQGYEQYF
.	.	TRBV28	TRBJ1-2	TGTGCCAGCAGCACCCCTACCGGGATTGCCTATGGCTACACCTTC	CASSTPTGIAYGYTF
.	TRBD1	TRBV19	TRBJ1-1	TGTGCCAGTAGGGCCCGACAGGGGGCTATCCTAAACACTGAAGCTTTCTTT	CASRARQGAILNTEAFF
.	.	TRBV6-5	TRBJ1-1	TGTGCCAGCAGCCTTAACACGAACACTGAAGCTTTCTTT	CASSLNTNTEAFF
.	TRBD1	TRBV7-2	TRBJ1-6	TGTGCCAGCAGCTTACTATACAGACTTCTTCCGGGACAGAATTCACCCCTCCACTTT	CASSLLYRLLPGQNSPLHF
.	.	TRBV2	TRBJ1-6	TGTGCCGGGTGGGGGGATAACAATTCACCCCTCCACTTT	CAGWGDNNSPLHF
once	.	TRBV7-6	TRBJ1-3	TGTGCCAGCAGCTTAAACAGGGTCCCTGGAAACACCATATATTTT	CASSLNRVPGNTIYF
.	TRBD2	TRBV6-2/TRBV6-3	TRBJ2-3	TGTGCCAGCAGCACCGGGACTAGCGGGGTAGATACGCAGTATTTT	CASSTGTSGVDTQYF
once	TRBD1	TRBV5-4	TRBJ1-1	TGTGCCAGCAGCCCAGTACAGGGGACACGCGCTGAAGCTTTCTTT	CASSPVQGTRAEAFF
.	TRBD1	TRBV7-2	TRBJ2-7	TGTGCCAGCAGCTTAGCGCTATTCGGGGACAGGGGGGGGTACGAGCAGTACTTC	CASSLALFGDRGGYEQYF
once	TRBD1	TRBV5-6	TRBJ1-5	TGTGCCAGCAGTGGGGAGGACAGGCAGAGGGATCAGCCCCAGCATTTT	CASSGEDRQRDQPQHF